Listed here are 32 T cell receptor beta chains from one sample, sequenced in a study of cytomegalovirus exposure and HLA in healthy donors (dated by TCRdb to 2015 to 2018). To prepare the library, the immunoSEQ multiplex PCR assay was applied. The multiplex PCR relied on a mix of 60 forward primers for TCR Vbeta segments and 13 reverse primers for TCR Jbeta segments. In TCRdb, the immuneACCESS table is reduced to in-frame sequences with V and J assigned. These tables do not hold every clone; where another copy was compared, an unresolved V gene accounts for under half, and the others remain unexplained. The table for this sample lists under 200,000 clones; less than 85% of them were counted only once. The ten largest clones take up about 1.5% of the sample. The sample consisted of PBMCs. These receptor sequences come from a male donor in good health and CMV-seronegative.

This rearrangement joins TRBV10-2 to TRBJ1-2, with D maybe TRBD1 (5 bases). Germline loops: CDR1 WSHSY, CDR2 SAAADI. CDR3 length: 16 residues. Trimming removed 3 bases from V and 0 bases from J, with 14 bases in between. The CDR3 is CASSDGWGLANYGYTF. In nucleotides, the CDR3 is TGCGCCAGCAGTGATGGATGGGGACTAGCTAACTATGGCTACACCTTC.

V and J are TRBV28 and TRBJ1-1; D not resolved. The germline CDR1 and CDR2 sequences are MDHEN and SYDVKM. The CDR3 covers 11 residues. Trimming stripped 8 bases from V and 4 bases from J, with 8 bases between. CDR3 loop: CASFLSTEAFF. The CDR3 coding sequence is TGTGCCAGCTTTCTGAGCACTGAAGCTTTCTTT.

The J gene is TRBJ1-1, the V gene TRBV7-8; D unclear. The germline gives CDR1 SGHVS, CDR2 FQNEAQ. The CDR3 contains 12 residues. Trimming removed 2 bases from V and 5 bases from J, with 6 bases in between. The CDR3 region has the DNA TGTGCCAGCAGCTTACATCAGACTGAAGCTTTCTTT. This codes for CASSLHQTEAFF.

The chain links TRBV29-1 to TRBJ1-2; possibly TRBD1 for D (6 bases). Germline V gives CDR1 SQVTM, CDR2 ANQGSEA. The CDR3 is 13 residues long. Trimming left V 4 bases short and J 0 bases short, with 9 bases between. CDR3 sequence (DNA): TGCAGCGTTGGACAGGTCACTAACTATGGCTACACCTTC. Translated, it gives CSVGQVTNYGYTF.

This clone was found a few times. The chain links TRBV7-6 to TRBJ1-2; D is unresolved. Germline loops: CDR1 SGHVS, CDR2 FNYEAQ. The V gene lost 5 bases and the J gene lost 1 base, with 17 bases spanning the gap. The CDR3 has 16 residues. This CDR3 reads CASSTLLSGFNYGYTF. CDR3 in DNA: TGTGCCAGCAGCACCCTACTGTCGGGTTTTAACTATGGCTACACCTTC.

CDR3 DNA: TGTGCCAGCAGTAAGTGGGTGACAATCTACGAGCAGTACTTC. This sequence encodes CASSKWVTIYEQYF. This rearrangement joins TRBV6-1 to TRBJ2-7; no definite D call. Trimming removed 5 bases from V and 3 bases from J, with 14 bases in between. This CDR3 has 14 amino acids. Per the germline V gene, CDR1 is MNHNS and CDR2 is SASEGT.

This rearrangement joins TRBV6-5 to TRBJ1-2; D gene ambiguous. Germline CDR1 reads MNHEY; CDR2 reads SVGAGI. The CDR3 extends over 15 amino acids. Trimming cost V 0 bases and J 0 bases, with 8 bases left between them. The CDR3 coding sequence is TGTGCCAGCAGTTACTCCACTACGGCTAACTATGGCTACACCTTC. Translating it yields CASSYSTTANYGYTF.

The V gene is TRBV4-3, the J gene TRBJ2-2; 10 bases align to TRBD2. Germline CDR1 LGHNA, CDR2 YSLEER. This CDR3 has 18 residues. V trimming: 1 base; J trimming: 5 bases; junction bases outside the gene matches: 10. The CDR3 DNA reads TGCGCCAGCAGCCAAGGGGGTGGAGCGGGAGGGCGTACCGGGGAGCTGTTTTTT. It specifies CASSQGGGAGGRTGELFF.

CDR3 protein: CASSDSFPGGTEAFF. For the CDR3, the DNA is TGTGCCAGCAGTGACTCTTTCCCAGGTGGCACTGAAGCTTTCTTT. The J gene is TRBJ1-1, the V gene TRBV6-4; no definite D call. The V gene lost 0 bases and the J gene lost 4 bases, with 12 bases spanning the gap. The CDR3 covers 15 residues. The germline CDR1 and CDR2 sequences are MRHNA and SNTAGT.

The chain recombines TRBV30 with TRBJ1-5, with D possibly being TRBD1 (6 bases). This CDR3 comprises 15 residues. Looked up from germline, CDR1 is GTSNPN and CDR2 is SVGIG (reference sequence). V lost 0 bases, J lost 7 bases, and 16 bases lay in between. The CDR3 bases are TGTGCCTGGAGTGTACGGGTGGGGGCCGGCCAGCCCCAGCATTTT. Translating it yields CAWSVRVGAGQPQHF.

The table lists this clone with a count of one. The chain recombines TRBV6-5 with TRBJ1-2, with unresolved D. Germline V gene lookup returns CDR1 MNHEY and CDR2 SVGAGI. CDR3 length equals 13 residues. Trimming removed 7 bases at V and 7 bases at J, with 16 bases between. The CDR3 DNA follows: TGTGCCAGCAACAAGGCGGGAGGTGGTGGCTACACCTTC. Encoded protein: CASNKAGGGGYTF.

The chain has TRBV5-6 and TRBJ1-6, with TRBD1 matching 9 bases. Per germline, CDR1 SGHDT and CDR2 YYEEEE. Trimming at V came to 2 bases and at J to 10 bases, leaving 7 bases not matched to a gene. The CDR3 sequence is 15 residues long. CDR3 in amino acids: CASSFPGQGSSPLHF. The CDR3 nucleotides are TGTGCCAGCAGCTTCCCGGGACAGGGATCCTCACCCCTCCACTTT.

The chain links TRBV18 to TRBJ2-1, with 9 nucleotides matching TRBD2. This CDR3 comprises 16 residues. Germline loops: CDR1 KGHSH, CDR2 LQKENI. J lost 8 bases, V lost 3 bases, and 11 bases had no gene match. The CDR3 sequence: CASSPRSSGRFHEQFF. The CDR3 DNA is TGTGCCAGCTCACCCCGGAGTAGCGGGAGATTCCATGAGCAGTTCTTC.

The CDR3 sequence: CASSIQGPNTEAFF. The CDR3 nucleotides read TGTGCCAGCAGCATACAGGGGCCGAACACTGAAGCTTTCTTT. The genes are TRBV11-2 and TRBJ1-1; TRBD1 matches 7 bases. Germline V gives CDR1 SGHAT, CDR2 FQNNGV. J lost 1 base, V lost 5 bases, and 4 bases had no gene match. The CDR3 is made up of 14 amino acids.

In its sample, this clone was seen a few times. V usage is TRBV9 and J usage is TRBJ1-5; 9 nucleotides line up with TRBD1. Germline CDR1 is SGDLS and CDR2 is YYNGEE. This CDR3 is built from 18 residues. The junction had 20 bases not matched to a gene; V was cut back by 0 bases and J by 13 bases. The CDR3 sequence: CASSVVGPVGTGPQGQHF. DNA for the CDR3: TGTGCCAGCAGCGTAGTGGGTCCGGTAGGGACAGGGCCCCAGGGTCAGCATTTT.

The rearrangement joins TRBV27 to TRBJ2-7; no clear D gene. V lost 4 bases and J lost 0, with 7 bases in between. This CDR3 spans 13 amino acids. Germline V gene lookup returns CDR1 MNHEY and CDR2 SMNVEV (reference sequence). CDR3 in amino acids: CASSSPLSYEQYF. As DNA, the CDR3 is TGTGCCAGCAGTTCCCCCCTCTCCTACGAGCAGTACTTC.

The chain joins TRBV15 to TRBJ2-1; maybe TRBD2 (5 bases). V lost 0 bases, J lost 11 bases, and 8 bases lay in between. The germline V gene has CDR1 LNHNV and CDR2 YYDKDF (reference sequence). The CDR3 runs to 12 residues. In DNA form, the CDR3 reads TGTGCCACCAGCAGAGAGGGGAGACAGCAGTTCTTC. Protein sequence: CATSREGRQQFF. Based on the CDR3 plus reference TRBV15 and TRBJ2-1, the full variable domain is DAMVIQNPRYQVTQFGKPVTLSCSQTLNHNVMYWYQQKSSQAPKLLFHYYDKDFNNEADTPDNFQSRRPNTSFCFLDIRSPGLGDTAMYLCATSREGRQQFFGPGTRLTVL.

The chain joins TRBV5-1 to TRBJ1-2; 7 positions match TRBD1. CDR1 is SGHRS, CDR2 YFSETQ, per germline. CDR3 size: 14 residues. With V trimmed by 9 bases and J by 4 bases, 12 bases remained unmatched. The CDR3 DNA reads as TGCGCCACCCGGGAAGGGGGCTATGGCTATGGCTACACCTTC. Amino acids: CATREGGYGYGYTF.

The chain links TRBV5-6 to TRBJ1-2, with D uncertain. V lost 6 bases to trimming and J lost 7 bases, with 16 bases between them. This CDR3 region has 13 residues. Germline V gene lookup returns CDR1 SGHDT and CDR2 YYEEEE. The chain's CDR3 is CASTPFSAGGYTF. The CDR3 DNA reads TGTGCCAGCACCCCCTTCAGTGCGGGTGGCTACACCTTC.

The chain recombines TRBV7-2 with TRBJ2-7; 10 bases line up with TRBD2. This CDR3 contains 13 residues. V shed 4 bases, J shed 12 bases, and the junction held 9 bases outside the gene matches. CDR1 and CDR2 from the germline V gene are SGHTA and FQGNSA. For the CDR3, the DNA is TGTGCCAGCAGCTCAGTCGTAGCGGGGGGTTGGTACTTC. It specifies CASSSVVAGGWYF.

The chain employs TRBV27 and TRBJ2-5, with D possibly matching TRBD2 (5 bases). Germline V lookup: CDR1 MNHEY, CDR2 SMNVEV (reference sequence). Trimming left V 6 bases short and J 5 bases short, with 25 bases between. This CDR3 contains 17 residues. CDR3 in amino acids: CASSHQVPGTLRETQYF. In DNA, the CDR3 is TGTGCCAGCAGCCACCAGGTCCCGGGAACCCTCCGGGAGACCCAGTACTTC.

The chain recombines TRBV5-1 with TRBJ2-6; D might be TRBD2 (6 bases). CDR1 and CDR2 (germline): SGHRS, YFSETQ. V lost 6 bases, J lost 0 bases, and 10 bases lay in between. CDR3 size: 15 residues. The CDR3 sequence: CASMAGSSGANVLTF. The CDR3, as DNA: TGCGCCAGCATGGCGGGGAGCTCTGGGGCCAACGTCCTGACTTTC.

In nucleotides, the CDR3 is TGTGCCAGCAGCTTTAGGCTAGCGGGAGGCTCGAATGAGCAGTTCTTC. Its translation: CASSFRLAGGSNEQFF. The J gene is TRBJ2-1, the V gene TRBV7-9; 11 nucleotides match TRBD2. Per the germline V gene, CDR1 is SEHNR and CDR2 is FQNEAQ (reference sequence). This CDR3 comprises 16 residues. Germline trimming cut 3 bases from V and 7 bases from J; bases unmatched to any gene: 8.

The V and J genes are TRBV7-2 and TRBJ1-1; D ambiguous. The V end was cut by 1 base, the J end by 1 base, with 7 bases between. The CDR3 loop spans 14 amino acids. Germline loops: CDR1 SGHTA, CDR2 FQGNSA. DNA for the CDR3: TGTGCCAGCAGCTTAGGGGCGGGGAACACTGAAGCTTTCTTT. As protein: CASSLGAGNTEAFF. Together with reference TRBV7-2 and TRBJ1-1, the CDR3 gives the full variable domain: GAGVSQSPSNKVTEKGKDVELRCDPISGHTALYWYRQSLGQGLEFLIYFQGNSAPDKSGLPSDRFSAERTGGSVSTLTIQRTQQEDSAVYLCASSLGAGNTEAFFGQGTRLTVV.

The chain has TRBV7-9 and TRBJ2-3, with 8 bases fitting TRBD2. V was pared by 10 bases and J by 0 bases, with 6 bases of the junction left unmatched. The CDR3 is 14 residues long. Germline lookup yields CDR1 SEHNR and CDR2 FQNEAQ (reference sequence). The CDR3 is CAIEAGASTDTQYF. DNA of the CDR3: TGTGCCATTGAAGCGGGAGCTAGCACAGATACGCAGTATTTT.

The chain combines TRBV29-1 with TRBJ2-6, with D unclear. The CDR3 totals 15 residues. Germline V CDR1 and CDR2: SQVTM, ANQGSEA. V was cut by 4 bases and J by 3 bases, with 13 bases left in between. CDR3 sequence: CSVALSLGGANVLTF. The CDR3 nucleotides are TGCAGCGTTGCTTTGTCCCTCGGTGGGGCCAACGTCCTGACTTTC.

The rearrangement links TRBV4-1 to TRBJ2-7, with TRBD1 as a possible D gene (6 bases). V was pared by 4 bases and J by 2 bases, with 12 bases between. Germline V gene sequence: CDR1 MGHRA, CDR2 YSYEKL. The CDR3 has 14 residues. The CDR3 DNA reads TGCGCCAGCAGCCGCTACGGACAGACCTACGAGCAGTACTTC. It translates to CASSRYGQTYEQYF.

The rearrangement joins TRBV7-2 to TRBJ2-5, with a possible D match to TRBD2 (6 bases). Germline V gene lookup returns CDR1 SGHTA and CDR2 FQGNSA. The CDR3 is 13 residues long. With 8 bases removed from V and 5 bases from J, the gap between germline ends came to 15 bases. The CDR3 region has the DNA TGTGCCAGCGGGGGTTCCGGGGGTGAGACCCAGTACTTC. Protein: CASGGSGGETQYF.

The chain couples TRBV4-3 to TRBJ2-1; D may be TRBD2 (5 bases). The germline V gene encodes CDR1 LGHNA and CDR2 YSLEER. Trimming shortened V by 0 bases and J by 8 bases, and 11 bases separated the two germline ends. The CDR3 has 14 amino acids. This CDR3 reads CASSQDSRGHEQFF. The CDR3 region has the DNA TGCGCCAGCAGCCAAGATTCACGAGGGCATGAGCAGTTCTTC.

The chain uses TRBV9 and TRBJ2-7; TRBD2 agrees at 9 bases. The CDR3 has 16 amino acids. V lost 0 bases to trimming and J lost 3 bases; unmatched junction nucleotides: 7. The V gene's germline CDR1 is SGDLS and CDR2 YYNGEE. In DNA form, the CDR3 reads TGTGCCAGCAGCGTAGCTACTGCGGGAGGGTTCTACGAGCAGTACTTC. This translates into CASSVATAGGFYEQYF.

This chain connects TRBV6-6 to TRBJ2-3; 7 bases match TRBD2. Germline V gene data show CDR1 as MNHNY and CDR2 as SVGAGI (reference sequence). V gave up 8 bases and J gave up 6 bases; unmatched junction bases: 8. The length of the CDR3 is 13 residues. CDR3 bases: TGTGCCAGCCGAGGGAGGGCCCTGGATACGCAGTATTTT. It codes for CASRGRALDTQYF.

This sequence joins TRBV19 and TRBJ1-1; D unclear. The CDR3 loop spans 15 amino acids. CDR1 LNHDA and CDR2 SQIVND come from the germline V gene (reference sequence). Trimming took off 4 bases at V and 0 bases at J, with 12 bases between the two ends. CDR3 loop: CASSKLSRLNTEAFF. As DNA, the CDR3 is TGTGCCAGTAGTAAGTTATCCAGATTGAACACTGAAGCTTTCTTT.